This T cell receptor (beta chain) was captured in a study of cytomegalovirus exposure and HLA in healthy donors. Study-wide points: In a later analysis, CMV-associated beta chains were mostly HLA-associated, it appeared. It was around 160 TCR beta chains that were listed as cytomegalovirus-associated.

V lost 2 bases to trimming and J lost 6 bases, with 12 bases between them. Germline CDR1 is SGHNT and CDR2 is YYREEE (reference sequence). CDR3 length: 14 amino acids. Researchers ran the PCR with 60 Vbeta and 13 Jbeta primers. Original analysis: There were 70 million to 95 million unique TCR beta chains by a later count, and about 12 million of them were shared. The data were produced by immunoSEQ multiplex PCR, yet TCRdb's version contains in-frame clones alone and is incomplete. Clone size and the V and J calls come from that table; the DNA yielded D and trimming. Of roughly 180,000 clones listed, over 60% are singletons. Note on this clone: Antigen specificity is unknown.

Whereas donors were nominally healthy upon sampling, unrecorded immune exposures were probable. The receptor's source is a female donor in good health and CMV-seronegative. Sequencing input: PBMCs. V is TRBV5-4 and J is TRBJ1-5; maybe TRBD1 (5 bases). The CDR3 here is CASSFQGSGQPQHF. Here the CDR3 DNA reads TGTGCCAGCAGCTTCCAGGGTAGTGGTCAGCCCCAGCATTTT.